The 17 T cell receptor beta chains reported below all come from one sample, sequenced in a study of PD-1 blockade in mismatch repair-deficient tumors. Sequenced by immunoSEQ multiplex PCR; TCRdb stores in-frame clones only, minus some. The sample records 30,000 to 45,000 clones, over 70% being singletons. The material sequenced was PBMCs, taken around 38 weeks after starting pembrolizumab. Source of these receptors: an adult with mismatch repair-deficient cancer.

The V gene is TRBV14, the J gene TRBJ1-1; D is ambiguous. This CDR3 has 13 residues. V lost 0 bases, J lost 2 bases, and 4 bases lay in between. CDR1 and CDR2 from the germline V gene are SGHDN and FVKESK. CDR3 residues: CASSQDLNTEAFF. CDR3 nucleotides: TGTGCCAGCAGCCAAGATTTAAACACTGAAGCTTTCTTT.

Only a few counts were recorded for this clone. The chain is built from TRBV30 and TRBJ2-3; 14 bases map to TRBD2. With 3 bases clipped from V and 4 bases from J, the junction kept 6 bases outside the gene matches. Per germline, CDR1 GTSNPN and CDR2 SVGIG (reference sequence). The CDR3 runs to 16 residues. The CDR3 region is CAWSTGTSGRSDTQYF. DNA for the CDR3: TGTGCCTGGAGCACAGGGACTAGCGGGAGATCAGATACGCAGTATTTT.

This chain uses TRBV4-1 with TRBJ2-7; 8 nucleotides agree with TRBD2. CDR1 MGHRA and CDR2 YSYEKL come from the germline V gene. The CDR3 runs to 18 residues. V was pared by 0 bases and J by 4 bases, with 14 bases of the junction left unmatched. CDR3 loop: CASSQEILGSGRGYEQYF. The DNA for the CDR3 is TGCGCCAGCAGCCAAGAAATCCTAGGGAGCGGGAGAGGGTACGAGCAGTACTTC.

The gene calls are TRBV21-1 and TRBJ1-5; the table's D call of TRBD1 was not tested on the DNA. TRBV21-1 is listed as a pseudogene. This CDR3 has 16 residues. The DNA of the CDR3 is TGTGCCAGCAGCAAACCCGGACAGGGGATAAACCAGCCCCAGCATTTT. Its translation is CASSKPGQGINQPQHF.

The chain carries TRBV9 and TRBJ2-3; tentative D call: TRBD2 (5 bases). The germline gives CDR1 SGDLS, CDR2 YYNGEE. With 2 bases removed from V and 3 bases from J, the gap between germline ends came to 16 bases. The CDR3 length is 16 residues. Here the CDR3 DNA reads TGTGCCAGCAGCGTGCTCAGCGGAGTGTGGACAGATACGCAGTATTTT. The encoded protein is CASSVLSGVWTDTQYF.

The count of this clone is one. The chain links TRBV29-1 to TRBJ2-3, with D unresolved. CDR1 is SQVTM and CDR2 is ANQGSEA in the germline V gene. V lost 4 bases to trimming and J lost 3 bases, with 17 bases between them. The CDR3 contains 15 residues. CDR3 amino acids: CSVGFSGRRTDTQYF. Written as DNA, the CDR3 is TGCAGCGTTGGATTCTCGGGTAGGCGGACAGATACGCAGTATTTT.

The chain carries TRBV9 and TRBJ1-5; D is unclear. Germline CDR1 and CDR2: SGDLS and YYNGEE. This CDR3 has 14 residues. Trimming left V 3 bases short and J 0 bases short, with 7 bases between. This chain's CDR3 is CASSGEGSNQPQHF. CDR3 in DNA: TGTGCCAGCAGCGGAGAGGGTAGCAATCAGCCCCAGCATTTT.

This clone has just one count. The rearrangement uses TRBV6-6 and TRBJ1-3; a weak D match, TRBD1 (5 bases). The CDR3 totals 13 residues. V was pared by 4 bases and J by 3 bases, with 7 bases between. In germline, CDR1 is MNHNY, CDR2 SVGAGI (reference sequence). CDR3 sequence (DNA): TGTGCCAGCAGTTTACAGGTTGGAAACACCATATATTTT. It encodes CASSLQVGNTIYF.

The gene calls are TRBV5-4 and TRBJ2-3, with 10 positions matching TRBD2. V lost 4 bases, J lost 7 bases, and 9 bases stayed unmatched. This CDR3 is 15 amino acids long. Germline CDR1 and CDR2: SGHNT and YYREEE (reference sequence). The CDR3 region has the DNA TGTGCCAGCAGCCCACGGACTAGCGGTACTCATACGCAGTATTTT. Residues: CASSPRTSGTHTQYF.

The chain has TRBV28 and TRBJ2-2; 10 bases fit TRBD1. The ends lost 7 bases at V and 5 bases at J; junction bases unmatched: 7. Germline-derived CDR1 and CDR2 are MDHEN and SYDVKM. This CDR3 spans 15 amino acids. As DNA, the CDR3 is TGTGCCAGCATCGACAGGGGGCCGGGGACCGGGGAGCTGTTTTTT. Its protein is CASIDRGPGTGELFF. Full variable domain (rest looked up from reference TRBV28 and TRBJ2-2): DVKVTQSSRYLVKRTGEKVFLECVQDMDHENMFWYRQDPGLGLRLIYFSYDVKMKEKGDIPEGYSVSREKKERFSLILESASTNQTSMYLCASIDRGPGTGELFFGEGSRLTVL.

The chain recombines TRBV21-1 with TRBJ1-1; the table's TRBD1 call for D was not verified on the DNA. TRBV21-1 is a pseudogene locus. CDR3 length: 13 residues. The CDR3 loop is CASSKDRDTEAFF. CDR3 bases: TGTGCCAGCAGCAAAGACAGGGACACTGAAGCTTTCTTT.

The chain recombines TRBV6-5 with TRBJ2-1; 11 bases line up with TRBD1. The germline gives CDR1 MNHEY, CDR2 SVGAGI. This CDR3 contains 14 residues. V was clipped by 2 bases and J by 9 bases; unmatched bases: 3. The CDR3 sequence: CASSYGQGAGEQFF. The CDR3 bases are TGTGCCAGCAGTTACGGACAGGGGGCCGGTGAGCAGTTCTTC.

The chain has TRBV28 and TRBJ2-3, with D unresolved. The ends were cut back, 1 base at V and 1 base at J, with 12 bases in the middle. CDR3 length: 16 residues. CDR1 is MDHEN, CDR2 SYDVKM, per germline. The CDR3 protein is CASSLSVAAGTDTQYF. CDR3 bases: TGTGCCAGCAGTTTATCCGTCGCGGCTGGCACAGATACGCAGTATTTT. The whole variable domain, filled in from reference TRBV28 and TRBJ2-3, reads DVKVTQSSRYLVKRTGEKVFLECVQDMDHENMFWYRQDPGLGLRLIYFSYDVKMKEKGDIPEGYSVSREKKERFSLILESASTNQTSMYLCASSLSVAAGTDTQYFGPGTRLTVL.

This sequence joins TRBV5-1 and TRBJ2-1, with D maybe TRBD2 (5 bases). The germline gives CDR1 SGHRS, CDR2 YFSETQ. The ends were cut back, 3 bases at V and 0 bases at J, with 7 bases in the middle. The CDR3 runs to 14 residues. CDR3 in amino acids: CASSSGSSYNEQFF. CDR3 nucleotide sequence: TGCGCCAGCAGCTCGGGGAGCTCCTACAATGAGCAGTTCTTC.

The V gene is TRBV27, the J gene TRBJ1-1, with 8 nucleotides matching TRBD1. The CDR3 covers 15 residues. Germline CDR1 MNHEY, CDR2 SMNVEV (reference sequence). The ends lost 0 bases at V and 6 bases at J; junction bases unmatched: 6. CDR3 DNA sequence: TGTGCCAGCAGTTTATCGACAGGGGCTTCCGCTGAAGCTTTCTTT. This translates into CASSLSTGASAEAFF.

The chain couples TRBV5-1 to TRBJ2-5; TRBD1 agrees at 9 bases. Germline CDR1 SGHRS, CDR2 YFSETQ. This CDR3 has 15 amino acids. After removal of 0 bases from V and 5 bases from J, the junction contained 5 bases not matched to a gene. The CDR3: CASSLGTGGPETQYF. Here the CDR3 DNA reads TGCGCCAGCAGCTTGGGTACAGGGGGCCCGGAGACCCAGTACTTC.

The chain joins TRBV5-5 to TRBJ2-5, with 8 positions matching TRBD2. Germline V gives CDR1 SGHKS, CDR2 YYEKEE (reference sequence). The CDR3 has 18 residues. Trimming removed 1 base from V and 5 bases from J; junction bases left unmatched: 16. CDR3 DNA: TGTGCCAGCAGCTTGTCCGGACTAGCAGGGGCCGGGTCTGAGACCCAGTACTTC. Translated: CASSLSGLAGAGSETQYF.